This T cell receptor beta chain was retrieved from a study of cytomegalovirus exposure and HLA in healthy donors. Overall study: A later analysis reported the 130 or so validation repertoires used the same platform as the roughly 700 first-cohort repertoires. Study findings and constraints: First-cohort TCR clusters were later found to tend to co-occur in the 90 to 150 validation repertoires. Reportedly, cytomegalovirus status was diagnosed with high sensitivity and specificity.

A remark on this clone: What it binds is unknown.

CDR1 is SNHLY and CDR2 is FYNNEI in the germline V gene. The CDR3 runs to 13 residues. Trimming took 8 bases from V and 2 from J; bases not matched to a gene: 5. The roughly 120-subject validation cohort, separate from the roughly 700-subject first cohort, included the donors. Repertoires were generated with immunoSEQ multiplex PCR, while TCRdb's copy carries only in-frame clones and drops some. This table has 130,000 to 150,000 clones, approximately 90% appearing once. Sequenced material: PBMCs. The sequence came from a woman in her thirties in good health and CMV-seropositive. The V gene is TRBV2, the J gene TRBJ2-7, with 8 bases that match TRBD2. CDR3 sequence (DNA): TGTGCCAGCGGCCTAGCGGGTCCCTACGAGCAGTACTTC. Protein: CASGLAGPYEQYF.